The next 8 T cell receptor beta chains were all read from a single sample in a study of T-cell reconstitution after alpha-beta-depleted transplantation in children. Preparation of the TCRbeta library was carried out with unique molecular identifiers. One entry per CDR3 protein, called by TCRdb with MiXCR from the PCR reads. This sample has more than 250,000 distinct CDR3 sequences, with more than 9% found just once. This specimen consisted of PBMCs from the stem cell graft donor, obtained from the stem cell graft. The source is a human donor who donated a stem cell graft to a child with SCID.

In this sample, this clonotype turned up a few times. The J gene is TRBJ2-7, the V gene TRBV19; possibly TRBD2 for D (5 bases). This CDR3 contains 15 residues. Germline V lookup: CDR1 LNHDA, CDR2 SQIVND (reference sequence). V lost 6 bases and J lost 0, with 15 bases in between. The CDR3 region is CASRKGPGSSYEQYF. The CDR3 coding sequence is TGTGCCAGTAGAAAAGGGCCGGGGAGCTCCTACGAGCAGTACTTC.

This clonotype was counted only a few times. The chain joins TRBV7-6 to TRBJ2-1; 7 bases map to TRBD1. With V trimmed by 1 base and J by 0 bases, 3 bases remained unmatched. CDR3 length: 16 amino acids. Germline CDR1 reads SGHVS; CDR2 reads FNYEAQ. The CDR3: CASSLEAGGSYNEQFF. The CDR3 bases are TGTGCCAGCAGCTTAGAGGCAGGGGGCTCCTACAATGAGCAGTTCTTC.

There are a few counts of this clonotype. CDR3 DNA sequence: TGTGCCACCCTGCTGGGACAGGGTCTGACTGAAGCTTTCTTT. Amino acid sequence: CATLLGQGLTEAFF. V gene TRBV7-9 combines with J gene TRBJ1-1; 9 nucleotides line up with TRBD1. Germline V lookup: CDR1 SEHNR, CDR2 FQNEAQ (reference sequence). The CDR3 totals 14 residues. With V trimmed by 10 bases and J by 5 bases, 11 bases remained unmatched.

This clonotype was detected many times. The chain recombines TRBV21-1 with TRBJ2-7; the table calls TRBD1, which could not be checked here. TRBV21-1 represents a pseudogene. This CDR3 is built from 13 residues. The CDR3 loop is CASSKAPVDEQYF. The CDR3 bases are TGTGCCAGCAGCAAAGCCCCGGTTGACGAGCAGTACTTC.

The chain is built from TRBV5-1 and TRBJ2-5, with a weak D call TRBD2 (6 bases). The CDR3 sequence is 14 residues long. Germline values: CDR1 SGHRS, CDR2 YFSETQ. V was clipped by 0 bases and J by 5 bases, with 11 bases between them. The CDR3 spells CASSLVQGGETQYF. The CDR3 DNA reads as TGCGCCAGCAGCTTGGTCCAGGGAGGCGAGACCCAGTACTTC.

The sample holds a few counts of this clonotype. This rearrangement joins TRBV6-5 to TRBJ1-1; D unclear. This CDR3 has 14 residues. Trimming shortened V by 0 bases and J by 5 bases, and 10 bases separated the two germline ends. Germline-derived CDR1 and CDR2 are MNHEY and SVGAGI. CDR3 bases: TGTGCCAGCAGTTACTCAGAGAGTGTGACTGAAGCTTTCTTT. Encoded protein: CASSYSESVTEAFF.

This sequence joins TRBV6-1 and TRBJ1-5; a possible D gene is TRBD1 (5 bases). The CDR3 spans 16 residues. CDR1 is MNHNS and CDR2 is SASEGT in the germline V gene. Trimming shortened V by 4 bases and J by 5 bases, and 18 bases separated the two germline ends. The CDR3 nucleotides are TGTGCCAGCAGTGCAAAGACAGTCGCAGGCGATCAGCCCCAGCATTTT. Its protein product is CASSAKTVAGDQPQHF.

The table lists this clonotype with a few counts. The rearrangement links TRBV20-1 to TRBJ2-2; TRBD2 matches at 7 bases. With V trimmed by 0 bases and J by 3 bases, 4 bases remained unmatched. The germline CDR1 and CDR2 sequences are DFQATT and SNEGSKA (reference sequence). The length of the CDR3 is 15 residues. This CDR3 reads CSARDGGEYTGELFF. The CDR3 bases are TGCAGTGCTAGAGATGGGGGGGAATACACCGGGGAGCTGTTTTTT.